This T cell receptor beta chain was sequenced for a study of T-cell reconstitution after alpha-beta-depleted transplantation in children. This CDR3 is built from 12 residues. V was cut by 4 bases and J by 3 bases, with 7 bases left in between. Per germline, CDR1 GTSNPN and CDR2 SVGIG (reference sequence). Unique molecular identifiers were incorporated during preparation of the TCRbeta library. TCRdb reprocessed the PCR reads via MiXCR and lists one record per CDR3 protein. The sample lists 420,000 or so distinct CDR3 sequences; about 11% were seen once. The V and J genes are TRBV30 and TRBJ1-3; D is unresolved. Here the sequenced sample was PBMCs from the stem cell graft donor, taken from the stem cell graft. The clonotype was recovered from a human donor who donated a stem cell graft to a child with acute myeloid leukemia. The CDR3 nucleotides are TGTGCCTGGATACCTGGTGGAAACACCATATATTTT. Its translation: CAWIPGGNTIYF.